One sample yielded the 9 T cell receptor beta chains listed below, sequenced in a study of shared clonotypes between healthy human individuals. Sequencing used immunoSEQ multiplex PCR; TCRdb keeps in-frame clones, though not all of them. The repertoire holds about 2.3 million clones, with approximately 90% as singletons. Sequences were obtained from naive CD4+ T cells from PBMCs. Indicated subset: CD45RA+ positively selected. The receptors were gathered from a man between 18 and 35 years old in good health. Some clones in this sample may be carry-over from other donors' samples.

The V call is TRBV29-1, the J call TRBJ2-1, with 13 nucleotides matching TRBD2. The J segment lost 10 bases and the V segment lost 6 bases, leaving 9 bases of the junction unmatched. From germline, CDR1 is SQVTM and CDR2 ANQGSEA. CDR3 length: 14 amino acids. This CDR3 is CSVPRGLAGLEQFF. The CDR3, as DNA: TGCAGCGTCCCCCGGGGACTAGCGGGACTGGAGCAGTTCTTC.

V gene TRBV5-1 combines with J gene TRBJ1-4; 8 bases are a match to TRBD1. Losses at the gene ends were 4 bases for V and 8 bases for J; bases not matched to a gene: 13. The germline CDR1 and CDR2 sequences are SGHRS and YFSETQ. This CDR3 region has 16 residues. CDR3 DNA: TGCGCCAGCAGCGGGACCCCCGGGACAGGACGGGAAAAACTGTTTTTT. It encodes CASSGTPGTGREKLFF.

V usage is TRBV4-1 and J usage is TRBJ2-3; 8 nucleotides match TRBD2. The CDR3 sequence is 15 residues long. Germline CDR1 reads MGHRA; CDR2 reads YSYEKL. V lost 4 bases and J lost 14; bases outside the gene matches: 17. Here the CDR3 reads CASSLLVTRGVKWYF. The DNA of the CDR3 is TGCGCCAGCAGCCTGTTGGTTACGCGGGGGGTAAAGTGGTATTTT.

In regard to this clone: The junction differs from germline at one of its ends, possibly a read error. Different DNA sequences within this sample yield the same CDR3. The gene calls are TRBV20-1 and TRBJ2-5; D is ambiguous. Germline V CDR1 and CDR2: DFQATT, SNEGSKA (reference sequence). This CDR3 spans 11 amino acids. In DNA, the CDR3 is TGCAGTGCTAGTATCCAAGAGACCCAATACTTC. Amino acids: CSASIQETQYF.

The chain couples TRBV4-1 to TRBJ2-7, with TRBD1 matching 10 bases. This CDR3 contains 15 residues. The germline CDR1 and CDR2 sequences are MGHRA and YSYEKL. Unmatched junction bases numbered 2, after V lost 1 base and J lost 2 bases. CDR3 loop: CASSQGTGGPYEQYF. The CDR3 DNA follows: TGCGCCAGCAGCCAAGGGACAGGGGGACCCTACGAGCAGTACTTC.

A word on this clone: One end of the junction does not line up with germline, which may come from a read error. The rearrangement joins TRBV6-6 to TRBJ2-7; 8 bases align to TRBD2. CDR1 and CDR2 from the germline V gene are MNHNY and SVGAGI (reference sequence). The CDR3 covers 13 residues. CDR3 coding DNA: TGTGCCAGCAATTACGGGGGGGCCCACGAGCAGTACTTC. Its translation is CASNYGGAHEQYF.

The chain recombines TRBV29-1 with TRBJ2-5; the match to TRBD1 covers 8 bases. J gave up 4 bases and V 3 bases, and 4 bases lay outside the gene matches. CDR3 length: 13 amino acids. Germline V CDR1 and CDR2: SQVTM, ANQGSEA. The CDR3 spells CSVDRTGSETQYF. The CDR3 DNA follows: TGCAGCGTTGACCGGACAGGGTCAGAGACCCAGTACTTC. The complete variable domain, with remaining parts taken from reference TRBV29-1 and TRBJ2-5, reads SAVISQKPSRDICQRGTSLTIQCQVDSQVTMMFWYRQQPGQSLTLIATANQGSEATYESGFVIDKFPISRPNLTFSTLTVSNMSPEDSSIYLCSVDRTGSETQYFGPGTRLLVL.

The genes are TRBV25-1 and TRBJ1-4; a possible D gene is TRBD1 (6 bases). The CDR3 is 15 amino acids. Germline V lookup: CDR1 MGHDK, CDR2 SYGVNS. Deletions cut 1 base from V and 8 bases from J, with 14 bases between. The CDR3 loop reads CASSESLSGTEKLFF. The CDR3 bases are TGTGCCAGCAGTGAATCTTTGTCGGGGACAGAAAAACTGTTTTTT.

The V call is TRBV30, the J call TRBJ2-4; 7 bases align to TRBD2. V dropped 2 bases and J dropped 8; count of bases not matched to a gene: 6. The CDR3 has 13 residues. Germline assignment: CDR1 GTSNPN and CDR2 SVGIG (reference sequence). The CDR3 region has the DNA TGTGCCTGGAGTACGAAGGGAGGGTACATTCAGTACTTC. Encoded protein: CAWSTKGGYIQYF.